These 8 T cell receptor beta chains share one sample of origin, sequenced in a study of Ad26.COV2.S vaccination and SARS-CoV-2 variants. Assay used: immunoSEQ multiplex PCR; TCRdb lists only in-frame clones, some missing. The sample includes about 440,000 clones, 90% of them seen just once. Treatment reported: over 15 received Ad26.COV2.S at low or high dose, single or two shots; 5 received placebo; per-sample allocation not given. It was on day 63 after the first vaccine or placebo injection that samples were taken. This material consisted of peripheral blood, taken in a trial of Ad26.COV2.S vaccine versus placebo. All receptors derive from a person between 18 and 65 years old who received the Ad26.COV2.S COVID-19 vaccine or a placebo.

The chain recombines TRBV10-3 with TRBJ2-1; no clear D. The CDR3 is made up of 16 amino acids. Germline V gives CDR1 ENHRY, CDR2 SYGVKD. V was shortened by 10 bases and J by 0 bases, with 19 bases between the two germline ends. In DNA form, the CDR3 reads TGTGCCACTAACCCTCTGGGAAGGAGCTCCTACAATGAGCAGTTCTTC. It translates to CATNPLGRSSYNEQFF.

This clone is a singleton in its sample. This chain links TRBV7-9 with TRBJ1-2, with 8 bases fitting TRBD1. The CDR3 covers 13 residues. CDR1 is SEHNR, CDR2 FQNEAQ, per germline (reference sequence). Trimming removed 5 bases from V and 4 bases from J; junction bases left unmatched: 3. CDR3 amino acids: CASSQTGAYGYTF. The CDR3 DNA is TGTGCCAGCAGCCAGACAGGGGCCTATGGCTACACCTTC.

The chain couples TRBV11-2 to TRBJ2-7; 9 bases match TRBD1. The CDR3 has 15 amino acids. Germline V gene lookup returns CDR1 SGHAT and CDR2 FQNNGV. V was clipped by 5 bases and J by 7 bases; unmatched bases: 12. This CDR3 is CASSPPGQGLLEQYF. The CDR3 coding sequence is TGTGCCAGCAGCCCGCCGGGACAGGGTCTCTTAGAGCAGTACTTC.

The J gene is TRBJ2-1, the V gene TRBV2, with D unresolved. This CDR3 contains 13 residues. Germline assignment: CDR1 SNHLY and CDR2 FYNNEI. V was trimmed by 3 bases and J by 10 bases, leaving 13 bases between them. CDR3 region: CASSDLREEEQFF. CDR3 sequence (DNA): TGTGCCAGCAGTGATTTAAGAGAGGAGGAGCAGTTCTTC. Combining the CDR3 with reference TRBV2 and TRBJ2-1 gives the whole variable domain EPEVTQTPSHQVTQMGQEVILRCVPISNHLYFYWYRQILGQKVEFLVSFYNNEISEKSEIFDDQFSVERPDGSNFTLKIRSTKLEDSAMYFCASSDLREEEQFFGPGTRLTVL.

The table lists this clone with a count of one. The chain employs TRBV7-2 and TRBJ2-2; no definite D call. There are 14 residues in the CDR3. Per the germline V gene, CDR1 is SGHTA and CDR2 is FQGNSA. Trimming stripped 5 bases from V and 5 bases from J, with 12 bases between. CDR3 coding DNA: TGTGCCAGCAGCCCCTCAACTCCTACCGGGGAGCTGTTTTTT. This gives the protein CASSPSTPTGELFF.

The V gene is TRBV18, the J gene TRBJ2-1, with TRBD2 identical over 12 bases. Germline V gives CDR1 KGHSH, CDR2 LQKENI. V lost 1 base and J lost 7; bases outside the gene matches: 5. The CDR3 runs 16 residues. The CDR3 here is CASSPRALAGGNEQFF. The CDR3 DNA reads TGTGCCAGCTCACCACGGGCGCTAGCGGGAGGGAATGAGCAGTTCTTC.

This chain connects TRBV11-2 to TRBJ2-5; 9 nucleotides line up with TRBD1. The V gene's germline CDR1 is SGHAT and CDR2 FQNNGV. The CDR3 spans 15 residues. V gave up 1 base and J gave up 2 bases; unmatched junction bases: 2. CDR3 sequence: CASSLGGQGQETQYF. CDR3 bases: TGTGCCAGCAGCTTAGGGGGACAGGGTCAAGAGACCCAGTACTTC.

J is TRBJ1-3 and V is TRBV30, with a weak D call TRBD1 (5 bases). Germline CDR1 reads GTSNPN; CDR2 reads SVGIG (reference sequence). The CDR3 length is 13 residues. The germline V and J ends were trimmed by 5 bases and 2 bases, with 10 bases remaining between them. The CDR3 reads CAWGGEAGNTIYF. The CDR3 region has the DNA TGTGCCTGGGGGGGGGAAGCTGGAAACACCATATATTTT.